This T cell receptor (beta chain) emerged from a study of shared clonotypes between healthy human individuals. TCRdb's table, derived via immunoSEQ multiplex PCR, lists solely in-frame clones and lacks some. The table records about 1.5 million clones, under 99% of them present only once. Germline CDR1 and CDR2: SGHAT and FQDESV (reference sequence). Unmatched junction bases numbered 4, after V lost 6 bases and J lost 2 bases. The CDR3 contains 14 residues. The source material was naive CD4+ T cells sorted from blood. As to subset: CD45RA+ positively selected. This receptor was obtained from a man younger than 40 in good health. J is TRBJ2-5 and V is TRBV11-1, with 9 bases aligning to TRBD1. CDR3 in amino acids: CASSPDRGQETQYF. CDR3 bases: TGTGCCAGCAGTCCAGACAGGGGGCAAGAGACCCAGTACTTC.